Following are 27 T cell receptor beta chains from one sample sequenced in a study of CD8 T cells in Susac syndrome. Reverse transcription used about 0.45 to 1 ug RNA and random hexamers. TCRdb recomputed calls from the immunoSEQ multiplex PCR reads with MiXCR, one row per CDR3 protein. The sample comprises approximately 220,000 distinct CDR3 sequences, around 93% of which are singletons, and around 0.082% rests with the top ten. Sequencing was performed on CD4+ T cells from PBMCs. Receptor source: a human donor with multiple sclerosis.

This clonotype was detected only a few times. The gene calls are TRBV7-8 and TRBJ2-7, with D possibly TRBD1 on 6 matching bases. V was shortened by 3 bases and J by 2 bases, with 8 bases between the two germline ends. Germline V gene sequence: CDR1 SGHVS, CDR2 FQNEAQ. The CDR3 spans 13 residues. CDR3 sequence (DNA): TGTGCCAGCAGCTTCAGGGGAACCTACGAGCAGTACTTC. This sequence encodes CASSFRGTYEQYF.

The CDR3: CASSNGPQHHTYEQYF. CDR3 DNA: TGTGCCAGCAGCAACGGGCCTCAACACCACACCTACGAGCAGTACTTC. J is TRBJ2-7 and V is TRBV13; D uncertain. With 5 bases removed from V and 2 bases from J, the gap between germline ends came to 19 bases. Germline assignment: CDR1 PRHDT and CDR2 FYEKMQ (reference sequence). The CDR3 contains 16 residues.

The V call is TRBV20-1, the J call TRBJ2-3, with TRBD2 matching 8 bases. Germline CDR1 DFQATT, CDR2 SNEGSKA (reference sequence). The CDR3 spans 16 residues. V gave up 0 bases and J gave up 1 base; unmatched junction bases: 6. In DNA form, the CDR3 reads TGCAGTGCTAGAGATCGGCTAGCGGGCCGCACAGATACGCAGTATTTT. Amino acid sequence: CSARDRLAGRTDTQYF.

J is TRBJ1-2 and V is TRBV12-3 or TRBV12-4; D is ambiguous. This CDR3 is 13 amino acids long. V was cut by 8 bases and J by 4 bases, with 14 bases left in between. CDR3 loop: CASGTPDTYGYTF. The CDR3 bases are TGTGCCAGCGGCACCCCCGACACCTATGGCTACACCTTC.

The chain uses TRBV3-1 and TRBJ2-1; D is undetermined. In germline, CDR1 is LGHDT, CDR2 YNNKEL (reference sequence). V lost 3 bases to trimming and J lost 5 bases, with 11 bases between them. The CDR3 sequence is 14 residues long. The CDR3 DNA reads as TGTGCCAGCAGCCAGACGAGGATCGACAATGAGCAGTTCTTC. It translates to CASSQTRIDNEQFF.

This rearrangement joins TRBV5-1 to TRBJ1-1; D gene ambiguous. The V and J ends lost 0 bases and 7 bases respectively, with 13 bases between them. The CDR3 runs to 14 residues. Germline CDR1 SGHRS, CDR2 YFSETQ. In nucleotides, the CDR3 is TGCGCCAGCAGCTTGGTCGGACTAGACGTTGAAGCTTTCTTT. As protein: CASSLVGLDVEAFF.

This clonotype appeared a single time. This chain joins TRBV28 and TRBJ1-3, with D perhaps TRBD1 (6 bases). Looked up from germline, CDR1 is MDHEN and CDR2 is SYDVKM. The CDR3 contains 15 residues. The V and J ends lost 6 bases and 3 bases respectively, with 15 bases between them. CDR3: CASSGRGEFGNTIYF. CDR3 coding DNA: TGTGCCAGCAGCGGCAGGGGAGAATTTGGAAACACCATATATTTT.

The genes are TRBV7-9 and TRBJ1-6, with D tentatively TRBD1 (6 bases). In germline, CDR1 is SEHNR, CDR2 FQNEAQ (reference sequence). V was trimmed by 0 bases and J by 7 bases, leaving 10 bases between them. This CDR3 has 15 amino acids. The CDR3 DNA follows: TGTGCCAGCAGCTTAGCGGGACACGGGAATTCACCCCTCCACTTT. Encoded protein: CASSLAGHGNSPLHF.

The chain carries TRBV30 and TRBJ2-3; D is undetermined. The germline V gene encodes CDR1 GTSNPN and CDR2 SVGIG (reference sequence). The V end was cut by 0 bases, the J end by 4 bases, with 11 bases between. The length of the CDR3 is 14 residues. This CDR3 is CAWSVLSGADTQYF. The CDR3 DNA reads TGTGCCTGGAGTGTACTGAGTGGGGCAGATACGCAGTATTTT. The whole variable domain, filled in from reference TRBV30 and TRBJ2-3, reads SQTIHQWPATLVQPVGSPLSLECTVEGTSNPNLYWYRQAAGRGLQLLFYSVGIGQISSEVPQNLSASRPQDRQFILSSKKLLLSDSGFYLCAWSVLSGADTQYFGPGTRLTVL.

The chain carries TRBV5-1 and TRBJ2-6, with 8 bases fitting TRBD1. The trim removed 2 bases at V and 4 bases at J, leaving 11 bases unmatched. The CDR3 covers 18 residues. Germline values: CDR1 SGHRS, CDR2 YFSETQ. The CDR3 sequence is CASSFGTGPSSGANVLTF. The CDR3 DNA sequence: TGCGCCAGCAGCTTCGGGACAGGCCCCTCGTCGGGGGCCAACGTCCTGACTTTC.

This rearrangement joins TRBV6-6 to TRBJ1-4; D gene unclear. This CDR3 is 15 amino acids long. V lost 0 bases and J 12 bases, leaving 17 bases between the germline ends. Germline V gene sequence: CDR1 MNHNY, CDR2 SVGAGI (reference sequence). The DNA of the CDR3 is TGTGCCAGCAGTTACTCGAGAGGGTTGGTTGGGGAACTGTTTTTT. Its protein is CASSYSRGLVGELFF.

The CDR3 region is CASSQGWGTEAFF. The CDR3 DNA follows: TGTGCCAGCAGCCAAGGATGGGGGACTGAAGCTTTCTTT. The chain has TRBV3-1 and TRBJ1-1; the D gene is possibly TRBD1 (5 bases). This CDR3 contains 13 residues. The V gene's germline CDR1 is LGHDT and CDR2 YNNKEL (reference sequence). The ends were cut back, 1 base at V and 5 bases at J, with 8 bases in the middle.

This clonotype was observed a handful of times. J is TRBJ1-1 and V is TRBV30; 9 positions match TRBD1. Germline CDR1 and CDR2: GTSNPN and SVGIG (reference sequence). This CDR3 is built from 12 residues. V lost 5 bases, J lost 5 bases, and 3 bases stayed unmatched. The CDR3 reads CAWGQGRTEAFF. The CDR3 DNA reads TGTGCCTGGGGACAGGGGCGAACTGAAGCTTTCTTT.

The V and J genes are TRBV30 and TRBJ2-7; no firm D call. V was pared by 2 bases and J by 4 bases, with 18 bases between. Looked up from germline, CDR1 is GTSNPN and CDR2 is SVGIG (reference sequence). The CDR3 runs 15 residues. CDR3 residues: CAWSLRAQGTYEQYV. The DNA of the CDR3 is TGTGCCTGGAGTCTCCGGGCCCAAGGAACGTACGAGCAGTACGTC.

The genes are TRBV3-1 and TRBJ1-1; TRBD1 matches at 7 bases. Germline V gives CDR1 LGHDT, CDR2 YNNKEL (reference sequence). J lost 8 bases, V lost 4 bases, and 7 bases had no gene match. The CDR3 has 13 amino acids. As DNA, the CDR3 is TGTGCCAGCAGCCCTGATGGACAGGCCGAAGCTTTCTTT. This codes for CASSPDGQAEAFF.

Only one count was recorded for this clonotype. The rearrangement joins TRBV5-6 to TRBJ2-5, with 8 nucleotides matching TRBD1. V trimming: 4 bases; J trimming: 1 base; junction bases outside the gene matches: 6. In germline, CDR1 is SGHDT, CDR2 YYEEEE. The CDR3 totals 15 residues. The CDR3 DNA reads TGTGCCAGCAGCCTCGGACAGGGAGTCCAAGAGACCCAGTACTTC. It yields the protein CASSLGQGVQETQYF. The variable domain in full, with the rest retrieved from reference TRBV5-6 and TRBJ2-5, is DAGVTQSPTHLIKTRGQQVTLRCSPKSGHDTVSWYQQALGQGPQFIFQYYEEEERQRGNFPDRFSGHQFPNYSSELNVNALLLGDSALYLCASSLGQGVQETQYFGPGTRLLVL.

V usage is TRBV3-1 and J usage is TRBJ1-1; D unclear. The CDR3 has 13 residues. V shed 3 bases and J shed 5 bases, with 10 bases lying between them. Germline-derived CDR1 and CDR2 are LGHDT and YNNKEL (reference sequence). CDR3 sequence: CASSQTKGTEAFF. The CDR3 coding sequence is TGTGCCAGCAGCCAGACAAAGGGAACTGAAGCTTTCTTT.

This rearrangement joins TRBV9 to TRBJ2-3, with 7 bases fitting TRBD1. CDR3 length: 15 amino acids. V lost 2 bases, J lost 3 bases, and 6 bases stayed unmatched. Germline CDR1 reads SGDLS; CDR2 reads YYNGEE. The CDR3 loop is CASSVIQGSTDTQYF. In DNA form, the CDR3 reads TGTGCCAGCAGCGTCATACAGGGGTCGACAGATACGCAGTATTTT.

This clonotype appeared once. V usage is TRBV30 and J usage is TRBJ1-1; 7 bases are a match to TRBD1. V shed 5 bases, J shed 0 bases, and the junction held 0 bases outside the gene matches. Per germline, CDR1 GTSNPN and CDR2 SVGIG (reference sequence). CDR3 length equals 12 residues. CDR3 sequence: CAWGQVNTEAFF. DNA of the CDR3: TGTGCCTGGGGACAGGTGAACACTGAAGCTTTCTTT.

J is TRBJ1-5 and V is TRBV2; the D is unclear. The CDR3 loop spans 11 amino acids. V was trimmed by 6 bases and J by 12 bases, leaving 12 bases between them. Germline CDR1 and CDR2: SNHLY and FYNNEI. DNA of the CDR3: TGTGCCAGCAGCCAAGGTATTCTCCAGCATTTT. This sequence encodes CASSQGILQHF. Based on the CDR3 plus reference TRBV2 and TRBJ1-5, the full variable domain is EPEVTQTPSHQVTQMGQEVILRCVPISNHLYFYWYRQILGQKVEFLVSFYNNEISEKSEIFDDQFSVERPDGSNFTLKIRSTKLEDSAMYFCASSQGILQHFGDGTRLSIL.

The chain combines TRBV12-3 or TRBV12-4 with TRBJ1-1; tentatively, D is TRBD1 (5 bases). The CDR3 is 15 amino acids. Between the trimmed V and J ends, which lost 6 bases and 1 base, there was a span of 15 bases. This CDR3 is CASRLTGTENTEAFF. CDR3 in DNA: TGTGCCAGCAGACTTACCGGGACCGAGAACACTGAAGCTTTCTTT.

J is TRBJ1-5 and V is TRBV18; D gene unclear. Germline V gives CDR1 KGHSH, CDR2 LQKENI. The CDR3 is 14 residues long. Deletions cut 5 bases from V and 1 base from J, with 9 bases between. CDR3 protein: CASSYSGSNQPQHF. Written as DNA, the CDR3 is TGTGCCAGCTCATATTCCGGCAGCAATCAGCCCCAGCATTTT.

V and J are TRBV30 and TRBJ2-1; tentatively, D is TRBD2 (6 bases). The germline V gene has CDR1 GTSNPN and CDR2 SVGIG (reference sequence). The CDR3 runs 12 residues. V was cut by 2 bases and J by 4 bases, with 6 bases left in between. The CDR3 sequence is CAWSSGYNEQFF. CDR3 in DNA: TGTGCCTGGAGTAGCGGGTACAATGAGCAGTTCTTC.

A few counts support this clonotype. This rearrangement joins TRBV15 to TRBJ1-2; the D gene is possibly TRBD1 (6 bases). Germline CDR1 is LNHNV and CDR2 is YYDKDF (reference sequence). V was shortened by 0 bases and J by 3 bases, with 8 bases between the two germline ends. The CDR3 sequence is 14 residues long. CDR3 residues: CATSRDRTDYGYTF. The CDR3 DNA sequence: TGTGCCACCAGCAGAGATCGGACAGACTATGGCTACACCTTC.

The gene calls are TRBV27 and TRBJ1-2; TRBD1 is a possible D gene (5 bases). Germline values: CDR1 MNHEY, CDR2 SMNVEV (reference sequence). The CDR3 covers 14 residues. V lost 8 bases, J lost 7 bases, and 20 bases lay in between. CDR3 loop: CASSNIGGVPGYTF. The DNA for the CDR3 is TGTGCCAGCTCTAACATCGGGGGAGTCCCTGGCTACACCTTC.

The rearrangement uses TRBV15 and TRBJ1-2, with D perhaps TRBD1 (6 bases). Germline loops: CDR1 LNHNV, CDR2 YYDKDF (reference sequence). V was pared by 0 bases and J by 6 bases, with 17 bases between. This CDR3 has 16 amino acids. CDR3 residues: CATSREIIRGRNGYTF. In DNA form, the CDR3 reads TGTGCCACCAGCAGAGAGATTATCAGGGGACGGAATGGCTACACCTTC.

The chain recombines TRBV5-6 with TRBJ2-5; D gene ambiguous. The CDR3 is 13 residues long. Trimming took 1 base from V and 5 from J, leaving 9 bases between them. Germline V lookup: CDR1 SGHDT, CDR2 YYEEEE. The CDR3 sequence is CASSLRIEETQYF. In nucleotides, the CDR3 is TGTGCCAGCAGCTTGCGGATAGAGGAGACCCAGTACTTC.